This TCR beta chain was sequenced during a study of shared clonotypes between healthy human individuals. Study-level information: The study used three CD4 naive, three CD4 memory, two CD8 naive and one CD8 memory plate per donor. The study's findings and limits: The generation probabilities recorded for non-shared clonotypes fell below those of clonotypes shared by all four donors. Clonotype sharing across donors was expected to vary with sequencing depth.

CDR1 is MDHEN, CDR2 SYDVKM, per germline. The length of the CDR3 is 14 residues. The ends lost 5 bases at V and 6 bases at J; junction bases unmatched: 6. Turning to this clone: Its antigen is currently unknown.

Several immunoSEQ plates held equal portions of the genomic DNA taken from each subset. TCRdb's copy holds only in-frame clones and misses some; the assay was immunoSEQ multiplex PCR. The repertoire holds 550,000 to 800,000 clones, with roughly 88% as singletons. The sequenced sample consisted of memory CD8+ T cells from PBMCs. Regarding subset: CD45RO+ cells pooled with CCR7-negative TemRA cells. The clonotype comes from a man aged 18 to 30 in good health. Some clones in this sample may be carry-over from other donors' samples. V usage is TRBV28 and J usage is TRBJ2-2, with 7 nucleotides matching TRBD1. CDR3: CASSRLGTAGELFF. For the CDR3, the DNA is TGTGCCAGCAGTCGTCTTGGGACAGCCGGGGAGCTGTTTTTT.